Below are 23 T cell receptor beta chains sequenced from a single sample in a study of cytomegalovirus exposure and HLA in healthy donors. This PCR relied on a set of 60 Vbeta primers and 13 Jbeta primers. Profiled with immunoSEQ multiplex PCR; TCRdb holds only in-frame clones, not every one. The sample lists around 85,000 clones; around 68% were seen once. Input material: PBMCs. The receptors were gathered from a man aged 25 to 40 in good health and CMV-seropositive.

This sequence joins TRBV28 and TRBJ2-1; D is possibly TRBD1 (6 bases). Trimming cost V 3 bases and J 6 bases, with 6 bases left between them. The length of the CDR3 is 12 residues. Germline V gene data show CDR1 as MDHEN and CDR2 as SYDVKM. This chain's CDR3 is CASSLDSNEQFF. The DNA for the CDR3 is TGTGCCAGCAGTTTGGACAGCAATGAGCAGTTCTTC.

This chain joins TRBV18 and TRBJ1-5, with 8 bases matching TRBD1. The germline gives CDR1 KGHSH, CDR2 LQKENI. J lost 1 base, V lost 3 bases, and 8 bases had no gene match. The CDR3 length is 17 residues. The CDR3 spells CASSPFPDRGSNQPQHF. CDR3 DNA sequence: TGTGCCAGCTCACCCTTCCCCGACAGGGGAAGCAATCAGCCCCAGCATTTT.

The chain uses TRBV9 and TRBJ2-2; 7 nucleotides line up with TRBD2. The germline gives CDR1 SGDLS, CDR2 YYNGEE. The CDR3 contains 16 residues. Losses at the gene ends were 4 bases for V and 0 bases for J; bases not matched to a gene: 6. Here the CDR3 reads CASSTRGGANTGELFF. CDR3 in DNA: TGTGCCAGCAGCACCCGTGGGGGGGCGAACACCGGGGAGCTGTTTTTT.

This clone was observed a handful of times. The V gene is TRBV28, the J gene TRBJ2-1, with a possible D match to TRBD2 (5 bases). This CDR3 has 16 residues. The germline CDR1 and CDR2 sequences are MDHEN and SYDVKM. Trimming removed 3 bases from V and 5 bases from J, with 17 bases in between. The CDR3 is CASSFIARAINNEQFF. The CDR3, as DNA: TGTGCCAGCAGTTTTATTGCGCGGGCAATAAACAATGAGCAGTTCTTC.

The chain combines TRBV27 with TRBJ1-1; D remains ambiguous. The V end was cut by 2 bases, the J end by 7 bases, with 17 bases between. This CDR3 region has 15 residues. Germline CDR1 MNHEY, CDR2 SMNVEV (reference sequence). The CDR3: CASSLPIDTGDEAFF. In nucleotides, the CDR3 is TGTGCCAGCAGTTTACCCATCGACACCGGCGATGAAGCTTTCTTT.

The rearrangement uses TRBV6-5 and TRBJ1-2, with a possible D match to TRBD1 (5 bases). The CDR3 spans 13 residues. Trimming stripped 3 bases from V and 7 bases from J, with 12 bases between. The V gene's germline CDR1 is MNHEY and CDR2 SVGAGI. This CDR3 reads CASSYERGAGYTF. Written as DNA, the CDR3 is TGTGCCAGCAGTTATGAAAGGGGCGCTGGCTACACCTTC.

J is TRBJ1-5 and V is TRBV6-1, with D perhaps matching TRBD1 (5 bases). Germline assignment: CDR1 MNHNS and CDR2 SASEGT. The CDR3 contains 14 residues. The V end was cut by 5 bases, the J end by 6 bases, with 14 bases between. The CDR3 region is CASSPAPQGQPQHF. The CDR3 DNA reads TGTGCCAGCAGTCCGGCCCCGCAGGGTCAGCCCCAGCATTTT.

This rearrangement joins TRBV6-6 to TRBJ1-2; D possibly corresponds to TRBD1 (6 bases). The CDR3 is made up of 14 amino acids. Germline values: CDR1 MNHNY, CDR2 SVGAGI (reference sequence). Trimming removed 6 bases at V and 3 bases at J, with 14 bases between. The CDR3 here is CASSLGGSHYGYTF. The DNA of the CDR3 is TGTGCCAGCAGCCTAGGGGGTTCCCACTATGGCTACACCTTC.

The chain couples TRBV2 to TRBJ2-5, with 7 nucleotides matching TRBD2. The germline gives CDR1 SNHLY, CDR2 FYNNEI. V lost 8 bases to trimming and J lost 0 bases; unmatched junction nucleotides: 6. There are 14 residues in the CDR3. The CDR3 bases are TGTGCCAGCGCGGTACGGGGGGACCAAGAGACCCAGTACTTC. Protein sequence: CASAVRGDQETQYF.

This chain joins TRBV18 and TRBJ1-2, with no clear D. V lost 3 bases to trimming and J lost 2 bases, with 13 bases between them. Germline lookup yields CDR1 KGHSH and CDR2 LQKENI. The CDR3 spans 15 residues. The CDR3 here is CASSPVAGGNYGYTF. For the CDR3, the DNA is TGTGCCAGCTCACCGGTCGCTGGAGGGAACTATGGCTACACCTTC.

V is TRBV19 and J is TRBJ2-7, with D tentatively TRBD1 (6 bases). CDR3 length equals 14 residues. Germline assignment: CDR1 LNHDA and CDR2 SQIVND (reference sequence). The V gene lost 4 bases and the J gene lost 3 bases, with 13 bases spanning the gap. The DNA of the CDR3 is TGTGCCAGTAGTAGGGGAACAGGGAGCTACGAGCAGTACTTC. Translation gives CASSRGTGSYEQYF.

This clone was recorded only once. This rearrangement joins TRBV6-5 to TRBJ2-7; TRBD2 matches at 11 bases. This CDR3 has 16 residues. V gave up 2 bases and J gave up 4 bases; unmatched junction bases: 7. Per the germline V gene, CDR1 is MNHEY and CDR2 is SVGAGI. The CDR3 region is CASSYGSSGRRYEQYF. In DNA form, the CDR3 reads TGTGCCAGCAGTTACGGGTCTAGCGGGAGGAGATACGAGCAGTACTTC.

The rearrangement links TRBV25-1 to TRBJ1-1; D uncertain. From germline, CDR1 is MGHDK and CDR2 SYGVNS. This CDR3 contains 16 residues. Trimming shortened V by 4 bases and J by 0 bases, and 15 bases separated the two germline ends. The CDR3 bases are TGTGCCAGCAGTGCTACCCTGAACCCCCTGAACACTGAAGCTTTCTTT. This codes for CASSATLNPLNTEAFF.

The CDR3 loop reads CASFDWYEQYF. As DNA, the CDR3 is TGTGCCAGCTTCGACTGGTACGAGCAGTACTTC. The V call is TRBV2, the J call TRBJ2-7; D remains ambiguous. V lost 8 bases and J lost 4, with 9 bases in between. The CDR3 spans 11 residues. CDR1 is SNHLY and CDR2 is FYNNEI in the germline V gene.

The chain combines TRBV21-1 with TRBJ1-1. TRBV21-1 is a known pseudogene. The CDR3 spans 14 residues. The CDR3 spells CASSRGGSTTEAFF. The DNA for the CDR3 is TGTGCCAGCAGCAGGGGAGGAAGCACCACTGAAGCTTTCTTT.

This clone showed up just a few times. The chain employs TRBV5-1 and TRBJ2-6; D perhaps matches TRBD1 (6 bases). V lost 7 bases and J 1 base, leaving 12 bases between the germline ends. This CDR3 contains 15 residues. Germline-derived CDR1 and CDR2 are SGHRS and YFSETQ. CDR3 protein: CASEQGSSGANVLTF. In DNA form, the CDR3 reads TGCGCCAGCGAACAGGGATCATCTGGGGCCAACGTCCTGACTTTC.

The chain carries TRBV5-1 and TRBJ1-3; the D gene is possibly TRBD1 (5 bases). Germline V gene sequence: CDR1 SGHRS, CDR2 YFSETQ. This CDR3 has 14 amino acids. Trimming took 2 bases from V and 2 from J, leaving 8 bases between them. CDR3 DNA sequence: TGCGCCAGCAGCTTACAGGAGACTGGAAACACCATATATTTT. Its translation is CASSLQETGNTIYF.

The rearrangement joins TRBV5-1 to TRBJ2-2; D uncertain. V dropped 4 bases and J dropped 0 bases, with 7 bases sitting between them. The CDR3 has 14 amino acids. Germline lookup yields CDR1 SGHRS and CDR2 YFSETQ. This CDR3 reads CASSITANTGELFF. The CDR3, as DNA: TGCGCCAGCAGCATAACAGCGAACACCGGGGAGCTGTTTTTT.

The chain uses TRBV2 and TRBJ1-4; D is possibly TRBD1 (5 bases). V shed 5 bases and J shed 7 bases, with 14 bases lying between them. Germline V gene lookup returns CDR1 SNHLY and CDR2 FYNNEI. The CDR3 sequence is 14 residues long. CDR3 sequence (DNA): TGTGCCAGCAGTAGGGACTTCCGGGGTGAAAAACTGTTTTTT. Its translation is CASSRDFRGEKLFF.

Here the CDR3 reads CSVASGRGLREQYF. The CDR3 nucleotides are TGCAGCGTTGCTAGCGGGAGGGGTCTAAGGGAGCAGTACTTC. The rearrangement uses TRBV29-1 and TRBJ2-7; 12 bases align to TRBD2. Unmatched junction bases numbered 8, after V lost 4 bases and J lost 7 bases. This CDR3 has 14 residues. Germline assignment: CDR1 SQVTM and CDR2 ANQGSEA.

The chain links TRBV5-4 to TRBJ1-2; no definite D call. The CDR3 runs to 13 residues. Germline CDR1 is SGHNT and CDR2 is YYREEE (reference sequence). V lost 5 bases and J lost 0, with 8 bases in between. DNA of the CDR3: TGTGCCAGCAGGAATCTAGCTAACTATGGCTACACCTTC. Translated: CASRNLANYGYTF.

The sample holds a few counts of this clone. The chain couples TRBV5-1 to TRBJ2-7, with 10 bases fitting TRBD1. This CDR3 is built from 14 residues. Trimming at V came to 0 bases and at J to 4 bases, leaving 1 base not matched to a gene. Germline values: CDR1 SGHRS, CDR2 YFSETQ. CDR3 protein: CASSLGDRGYEQYF. The CDR3 DNA reads as TGCGCCAGCAGCTTGGGGGACAGGGGATACGAGCAGTACTTC.

As concerns this clone: At one of its ends the junction is not consistent with the germline gene, which may arise from a read error. The chain links TRBV15 to TRBJ2-5; 10 bases agree with TRBD1. Germline CDR1 LNHNV, CDR2 YYDKDF (reference sequence). The CDR3 runs to 15 residues. The CDR3 DNA follows: TGTGCCACCAGTAGAGACAGGGGGCCTCAAGAGACCCAGTACTTC. It translates to CATSRDRGPQETQYF.